This TCR beta chain was found in a study of T cells after yellow fever vaccination. Whole-study results and caveats: The booster saw the reappearance of most primary-vaccination clones (around 96% CD4, less than 90% CD8).

This CDR3 region has 14 residues. V dropped 0 bases and J dropped 10 bases, with 13 bases sitting between them. Germline V gives CDR1 DFQATT, CDR2 SNEGSKA (reference sequence). This clonotype was counted many times. TCRdb used MiXCR to reprocess the 5' RACE reads, holding one entry per CDR3 protein. The data contain tens of thousands of distinct CDR3 sequences, roughly 3.3% of them singletons. Sequences were derived from PBMCs, either bulk or a sorted T-cell subset (CD4+, CD8+, memory, or dextramer-sorted; not recorded which), sampled about 41 days after the first yellow fever vaccination. The J gene is TRBJ1-6, the V gene TRBV20-1; D gene uncertain. This clonotype originated in a man aged 18 to 30 who received the YFV17D yellow fever vaccine. The CDR3 is CSARDGRSESPLHF. The DNA for the CDR3 is TGCAGTGCTAGAGATGGGAGGTCGGAGTCACCCCTCCACTTT.